These T cell receptor beta chains were read from a single sample in a study of blood T cell repertoires in COVID-19. Clones were sequenced by immunoSEQ multiplex PCR, and TCRdb holds only the in-frame ones, with some missing. Of fewer than 450,000 clones in the sample, around 89% were seen once. Sample: peripheral blood. These receptor sequences come from a woman aged 45-60 years with COVID-19, enrolled during active disease. CDR3s include the opening cysteine and the closing phenylalanine or tryptophan. Each record gives: clone size, V gene, J gene, D gene, CDR3 DNA, CDR3 protein. A D gene is named only where the DNA matches it firmly. Size tells how often a clone was seen (once, few, many) or the class of an expanded clone, and some rows leave it out.

few	TRBV4-1	TRBJ2-7	-	TGCGCCAGCAGCCAAGATCCCGCGGGGACAGCCTCCTACGAGCAGTACTTC	CASSQDPAGTASYEQYF
-	TRBV2	TRBJ2-7	-	TGTGCCAGCAGTCAGGAATCGGAGGCCAACTCCTACGAGCAGTACTTC	CASSQESEANSYEQYF
-	TRBV28	TRBJ2-5	TRBD2	TGTGCCAGCAGTCCTAGCGGGCTTGAGACCCAGTACTTC	CASSPSGLETQYF
few	TRBV30	TRBJ1-5	TRBD1	TGTGCCTGGAGTATTACAGGGGGCGGGCAGCCCCAGCATTTT	CAWSITGGGQPQHF
-	TRBV29-1	TRBJ2-5	-	TGCAGCGCCGTGTACCAAGAGACCCAGTACTTC	CSAVYQETQYF
-	TRBV20-1	TRBJ1-1	-	TGCAGTGTAACAGGGACTGAAGCTTTCTTT	CSVTGTEAFF
-	TRBV7-2	TRBJ2-1	-	TGTGCCAGCAGCTTAGAAATTAGCAGCAATGAGCAGTTCTTC	CASSLEISSNEQFF
-	TRBV11-1	TRBJ2-3	-	TGTGCCAGCAGCCGTGGGGCCGTCACAGATACGCAGTATTTT	CASSRGAVTDTQYF
-	TRBV7-2	TRBJ2-1	-	TGTGCCAGCAGCTTAGGGGTCGCGACAGCCTACAATGAGCAGTTCTTC	CASSLGVATAYNEQFF
-	TRBV13	TRBJ2-1	-	TGTGCCAGCAGCTTAGGCCGGGGGGCCAATGAGCAGTTCTTC	CASSLGRGANEQFF
-	TRBV19	TRBJ1-6	TRBD1	TGTGCCAGTAGTCCGGACAGGGGAAATTCACCCCTCCACTTT	CASSPDRGNSPLHF
-	TRBV29-1	TRBJ1-1	TRBD1	TGCAGCGTCCGAAAGTCCCGGGACAGGGCTGATGAAGCTTTCTTT	CSVRKSRDRADEAFF
-	TRBV19	TRBJ1-3	TRBD1	TGTGCCAGTAGTACTACAGGGGGCTCTGGAAACACCATATATTTT	CASSTTGGSGNTIYF
-	TRBV9	TRBJ1-2	TRBD1	TGTGCCAGCAGCGTCCGGGACAGCACTGTCTCTAAAGGGGGCTACACCTTC	CASSVRDSTVSKGGYTF
-	TRBV20-1	TRBJ2-5	TRBD1	TGCAGTGCTAGTGTGGGACAGGGGGCGGGAGAGACCCAGTACTTC	CSASVGQGAGETQYF
once	TRBV29-1	TRBJ1-4	-	TGCAGCGTTGGGAGGATGAATGAAAAACTGTTTTTT	CSVGRMNEKLFF
-	TRBV27	TRBJ1-5	-	TGTGCCAGCAGTTTAAGGACGGGGGAGCCCCAGCATTTT	CASSLRTGEPQHF
-	TRBV7-9	TRBJ2-2	-	TGTGCCAGCAGCTTTTGGCAGGGATCCGGGGAGCTGTTTTTT	CASSFWQGSGELFF
-	TRBV24-1	TRBJ2-7	-	TGTGCCACCGAAGGGGGATCCCCCTACGAGCAGTACTTC	CATEGGSPYEQYF
-	TRBV12-3/TRBV12-4	TRBJ2-4	-	TGTGCCAGCTCCTTGGGGGGAAACATTCAGTACTTC	CASSLGGNIQYF
once	TRBV7-2	TRBJ2-3	TRBD2	TGTGCCAGCAGCCTATGGACTAGCGGGGGATACACAGATACGCAGTATTTT	CASSLWTSGGYTDTQYF
-	TRBV10-1	TRBJ1-1	TRBD1	TGCGCCAGCAGCGAGGGAACCGGGACAGAAGCCCGTGAAGCTTTCTTT	CASSEGTGTEAREAFF
-	TRBV5-1	TRBJ2-7	TRBD2	TGCGCCAGCAGCTGGCCTCTGAGCGGGGGGTCCTCCTACGAGCAGTACTTC	CASSWPLSGGSSYEQYF
-	TRBV28	TRBJ1-2	TRBD1	TGTGCCAGCAGCCTACAGGGGGACTATGGCTACACCTTC	CASSLQGDYGYTF
once	TRBV12-3/TRBV12-4	TRBJ1-2	-	TGTGCCAGCAGTTTAAGTCAGATATATGGCTACACCTTC	CASSLSQIYGYTF
once	TRBV7-7	TRBJ1-4	TRBD1	TGTGCCAGCAGCTTAGGGGACAGGGCTGGTGAAAAACTGTTTTTT	CASSLGDRAGEKLFF
once	TRBV28	TRBJ2-5	TRBD2	TGTGCCAGCAGTTTAGGCGGACTAGCGGGAACCCAAGAGACCCAGTACTTC	CASSLGGLAGTQETQYF
-	TRBV11-2	TRBJ2-6	-	TGTGCCAGCAGCTTAGACGGCTCTGGGGCCAACGTCCTGACTTTC	CASSLDGSGANVLTF
-	TRBV5-1	TRBJ1-3	TRBD1	TGCGCCAGCAGCCTCGGACAGGGGGCTGGAAACACCATATATTTT	CASSLGQGAGNTIYF
-	TRBV12-3/TRBV12-4	TRBJ2-7	-	TGTGCCAGCACATGGACCAGGGGGGAGGTGCAGTACTTC	CASTWTRGEVQYF
-	TRBV12-3/TRBV12-4	TRBJ1-1	-	TGTGCCAGCAGTTTACAGGGAGGAACTGAAGCTTTCTTT	CASSLQGGTEAFF
few	TRBV25-1	TRBJ1-2	-	TGTGCCAGCAGTGAATCTGGATTCGTTCCCGGGAGGGGCTACACCTTC	CASSESGFVPGRGYTF
-	TRBV12-3/TRBV12-4	TRBJ2-1	TRBD2	TGTGCCAGCAGTTTGCGGGAGGCCAATGAGCAGTTCTTC	CASSLREANEQFF
-	TRBV12-3/TRBV12-4	TRBJ2-3	-	TGTGCCAGCACCCCAAGCACAGATACGCAGTATTTT	CASTPSTDTQYF
-	TRBV19	TRBJ2-2	-	TGTGCCAGTAGTATAAACGACTACACCGGGGAGCTGTTTTTT	CASSINDYTGELFF
-	TRBV30	TRBJ1-2	TRBD1	TGTGCCTGGAGTCTCCCGGGACAGGTTATCTATGGCTACACCTTC	CAWSLPGQVIYGYTF
-	TRBV6-5	TRBJ2-3	TRBD2	TGTGCCAGCAGATTGGGGGGGTTGCACGATACGCAGTATTTT	CASRLGGLHDTQYF
-	TRBV6-5	TRBJ2-6	-	TGTGCCAGCAGTCCTTTTCGGGGAGAACTTAGCGTCCTGACTTTC	CASSPFRGELSVLTF
-	TRBV11-1	TRBJ2-1	TRBD1	TGTGCCACCGAGGGGACAGGGGTCGGTAATGAGCAGTTCTTC	CATEGTGVGNEQFF
-	TRBV7-2	TRBJ1-5	TRBD1	TGTGCCAGCAGCCCCGGGACAGTCTCGGTCGATAGCAATCAGCCCCAGCATTTT	CASSPGTVSVDSNQPQHF
-	TRBV6-5	TRBJ1-2	TRBD1	TGTGCCAGCAGTTTGGGACAGGGGGTCGGATATGGCTACACCTTC	CASSLGQGVGYGYTF
-	TRBV6-4	TRBJ2-3	-	TGTGCCAGCCGACTCTGCACAGATACGCAGTATTTT	CASRLCTDTQYF
-	TRBV5-1	TRBJ1-2	TRBD1	TGCGCCAGCAGCTTCACAGGACAGGCTACCTATGGCTACACCTTC	CASSFTGQATYGYTF
-	TRBV2	TRBJ1-3	TRBD1	TGTGCCATCCGCAACATTGGGGGCGGGACAGGTATCTCCTCTGGAAACACCATATATTTT	CAIRNIGGGTGISSGNTIYF
-	TRBV7-9	TRBJ2-2	-	TGTGCCAGCAGCTTAGACGGGGAGTTCACCGGGGAGCTGTTTTTT	CASSLDGEFTGELFF
-	TRBV19	TRBJ2-3	-	TGTGCCAGTAGCCCCGGTGCTCGGGGTACTTTTCACTATTTT	CASSPGARGTFHYF
-	TRBV4-1	TRBJ1-2	-	TGCGCCAGCAGCCTCCCCGGGCGGGGCCCCTTTTATGGCTACACCTTC	CASSLPGRGPFYGYTF